A single T cell receptor beta chain is shown here with its context. This clone appeared a few times. Its antigen is still unknown. It has no much larger one-base neighbor in the sample; base qualities were not kept. TCRbeta CDR3 regions were amplified from genomic DNA using the immunoSEQ Assay, a bias-controlled multiplex PCR. Processing in the source paper ran as follows. The number of nucleated cells in each sample was estimated from the amplification of reference gene primers within the assay. To quantify the absolute abundance of each unique TCRbeta CDR3 rearrangement, sequence reads were collapsed and filtered. For each sample, productive Simpson clonality was calculated by taking the square root of Simpson's diversity index across productive rearrangements. TCRdb holds this immuneACCESS table with in-frame rearrangements only. Some clones are missing; in checked studies, unresolved V genes explain under half, and the rest has no known cause. V, J and clone size are taken as reported in that table, and D and trimming were inferred from the DNA itself. This sample gives about 330,000 clones in total; about 86% of them show up just once. 1.2% of the sample lies in the top ten.

This sample was included in a study of blood T cell repertoires in COVID-19 (TCRdb year 2020). In terms of the full investigation: The collaborator samples originated in the United States, Italy and Spain and spanned the acute and convalescent phases of COVID-19. The prospective study material was composed of cDNA or gDNA derived from T cells, B-cell-depleted T cells, or PBMCs. The dataset comprised deeply sampled blood TCRbeta repertoires from subjects exposed to, actively infected with, or recovered from COVID-19. The repertoires were made available in a free public database intended to serve as a resource for research on the immune response to SARS-CoV-2. Samples were obtained from the ongoing ImmuneRACE study (first 160 participants) and from 1,254 subjects provided by 6 global collaborators. Sample metadata almost always included a de-identified subject ID, COVID-19 status, age in years and sex. Where available, HLA class I and class II types were taken from metadata supplied by the sample provider and were not determined by assay-based typing.

The collaborating institutions used their own protocols to collect whole blood in K2EDTA tubes. Collaborator samples were shipped for TCRbeta analysis as frozen whole blood, isolated PBMCs, or DNA extracted from either sample type. The V end gives up 6 bases and the J end 6 bases, leaving 6 bases in the junction not matched to a gene. Counted from cysteine to phenylalanine, this CDR3 has 13 amino acids. Just the 39-base CDR3 DNA is kept, in frame starting at base 1. The germline V gene (reference sequence) specifies LNHDA as CDR1 and SQIVND as CDR2. The paper as a whole reports these results and caveats: Clinical and demographic metadata were provided uncurated, with the amount varying by source and participant.

Sequenced material: peripheral blood. Recombination joined TRBV19 with TRBJ2-3; the junction holds 7 bases that match TRBD1. This sequence was found in a woman aged 45 to 65 with acute or convalescent COVID-19. The DNA is TGTGCCAGTAGACAACAGGGGCTGGATACGCAGTATTTT. This encodes CASRQQGLDTQYF.